Below, 23 T cell receptor beta chains from the same sample are listed, as sequenced in a study of tumor-infiltrating lymphocytes in primary liver carcinoma. Co-extraction of RNA and DNA was performed on about 20-32 mg of unsorted bulk tissue. Production of TCR beta cDNA used 500 ng total RNA together with a constant-region primer. Nested multiplex PCR, run for three rounds with slightly modified ARM-PCR, yielded TCR beta libraries. The first two PCR rounds, roughly 9 cycles each, used TRBV1-TRBV30 forward primers and a C-beta reverse primer. TCRdb processed the multiplex PCR reads anew with MiXCR; each CDR3 protein has one entry. The top ten clones hold over 9.5% of a sample with over 95,000 distinct CDR3 sequences, more than 60% of them seen once. The specimen was liver tumor tissue from sampling region 5. Subset denoted: tumor region T5, tumor centre. Every receptor here comes from a woman aged 60 to 75 with primary liver carcinoma and hepatitis B virus infection.

For this clonotype: This could be a read error, since a much larger clone is one nucleotide away. The rearrangement uses TRBV5-4 and TRBJ2-1; no clear D. CDR1 is SGHNT, CDR2 YYREEE, per germline (reference sequence). This CDR3 contains 15 residues. DNA of the CDR3: TGTGCCAGCAGCTTAAACCAGCTCTCCCACAATGAGCAGTTCTTC. The encoded protein is CASSLNQLSHNEQFF. The whole variable domain, filled in from reference TRBV5-4 and TRBJ2-1, reads ETGVTQSPTHLIKTRGQQVTLRCSSQSGHNTVSWYQQALGQGPQFIFQYYREEENGRGNFPPRFSGLQFPNYSSELNVNALELDDSALYLCASSLNQLSHNEQFFGPGTRLTVL.

This clonotype was detected many times. The CDR3 nucleotides read TGTGCCGGTTATGGAGGTACAGGGAGGAATGGCTACACCTTC. As protein: CAGYGGTGRNGYTF. The J gene is TRBJ1-2, the V gene TRBV28, with D tentatively TRBD1 (6 bases). The CDR3 covers 14 residues. Germline V gene data show CDR1 as MDHEN and CDR2 as SYDVKM. Trimming shortened V by 11 bases and J by 6 bases, and 22 bases separated the two germline ends.

This clonotype came up a few times. The CDR3, as DNA: TGTGCCAGCAGTGACGGGACAGGGTCAACTGAAGCTTTCTTT. Its protein product is CASSDGTGSTEAFF. V and J are TRBV6-4 and TRBJ1-1, with 9 bases matching TRBD1. The germline V gene encodes CDR1 MRHNA and CDR2 SNTAGT. V lost 2 bases, J lost 5 bases, and 3 bases stayed unmatched. This CDR3 is 14 amino acids long.

About this clonotype: Here the CDR3 omits its conserved ending phenylalanine or tryptophan, so a read error is the likely source. The rearrangement uses TRBV11-1 and TRBJ2-7; weak D call: TRBD1 (6 bases). The CDR3 contains 15 residues. CDR1 and CDR2 from the germline V gene are SGHAT and FQDESV (reference sequence). CDR3 amino acids: CASSPRTAGIRKQYL. The CDR3 bases are TGTGCTAGCAGCCCTCGGACAGCAGGAATACGCAAGCAGTACCTC.

Of note for this clonotype: Sequence at one end of the junction differs from germline and may be a read error. The chain carries TRBV29-1 and TRBJ2-1; D is perhaps TRBD2 (6 bases). The V gene's germline CDR1 is SQVTM and CDR2 ANQGSEA. The CDR3 spans 18 residues. In DNA, the CDR3 is TGCATCGTTGAAGGGGACTCGGAGTCGGGTCCGGGCTACAATGAGCAGTGCTTC. Protein product: CIVEGDSESGPGYNEQCF.

The chain recombines TRBV7-9 with TRBJ2-1; 12 nucleotides match TRBD1. Trimming took 8 bases from V and 10 from J; bases not matched to a gene: 9. This CDR3 comprises 14 residues. Germline CDR1 is SEHNR and CDR2 is FQNEAQ (reference sequence). The CDR3 sequence is CASGPGQGAYEQFF. As DNA, the CDR3 is TGTGCCAGCGGCCCGGGACAGGGGGCATACGAGCAGTTCTTC.

As regards this clonotype: An end of the junction differs from the germline gene, which may be a read error. This rearrangement joins TRBV11-2 to TRBJ2-1; 14 bases are a match to TRBD2. The CDR3 is 23 residues long. The germline V gene has CDR1 SGHAT and CDR2 FQNNGV. The CDR3: CAGSFRLAGGTPPGDSNYNEQFF. CDR3 nucleotide sequence: TGTGCCGGCAGCTTCAGACTAGCGGGAGGGACCCCCCCCGGAGATTCCAATTACAATGAGCAGTTCTTC. The entire variable domain, with the rest obtained from reference TRBV11-2 and TRBJ2-1, is as follows: EAGVAQSPRYKIIEKRQSVAFWCNPISGHATLYWYQQILGQGPKLLIQFQNNGVVDDSQLPKDRFSAERLKGVDSTLKIQPAKLEDSAVYLCAGSFRLAGGTPPGDSNYNEQFFGPGTRLTVL.

In regard to this clonotype: Here the CDR3 omits its conserved ending phenylalanine or tryptophan, so a read error is the likely source. V is TRBV28 and J is TRBJ2-1; D gene ambiguous. From germline, CDR1 is MDHEN and CDR2 SYDVKM. This CDR3 is built from 14 residues. Trimming shortened V by 7 bases and J by 0 bases, and 10 bases separated the two germline ends. The CDR3 sequence is CASKASNSYNEQFL. The DNA of the CDR3 is TGTGCCAGCAAAGCTTCGAACTCCTACAATGAGCAGTTCCTC.

The rearrangement links TRBV28 to TRBJ2-7; 8 bases are a match to TRBD1. Germline V lookup: CDR1 MDHEN, CDR2 SYDVKM. This CDR3 contains 11 residues. Trimming took 9 bases from V and 5 from J; bases not matched to a gene: 3. The chain's CDR3 is CARAGGHEQYF. The CDR3 DNA sequence: TGTGCCAGAGCAGGGGGCCACGAGCAGTACTTC.

As concerns this clonotype: The missing conserved phenylalanine or tryptophan at the end of this CDR3 makes a read error likely. V usage is TRBV11-2 and J usage is TRBJ2-7; weak D call: TRBD2 (6 bases). Germline V gene data show CDR1 as SGHAT and CDR2 as FQNNGV. This CDR3 has 15 amino acids. As DNA, the CDR3 is TGTGCCAGCAGCTTAGATCCTGCGGGGACCTACGGGCAGTACCTC. Amino acids: CASSLDPAGTYGQYL.

V is TRBV5-8 and J is TRBJ2-7; D gene unclear. The CDR3 is 14 amino acids. The germline V gene has CDR1 SGHTS and CDR2 YDEGEE. With 3 bases removed from V and 2 bases from J, the gap between germline ends came to 12 bases. CDR3 nucleotide sequence: TGTGCCAGCAGCTCCCCAGGTGGACCCTACGAGCAGTACTTC. It translates to CASSSPGGPYEQYF. Combining the CDR3 with reference TRBV5-8 and TRBJ2-7 gives the whole variable domain EAGVTQSPTHLIKTRGQQATLRCSPISGHTSVYWYQQALGLGLQFLLWYDEGEERNRGNFPPRFSGRQFPNYSSELNVNALELEDSALYLCASSSPGGPYEQYFGPGTRLTVT.

Note on this clonotype: One base away lies a much larger clone, so this may be a sequencing read error. The rearrangement joins TRBV7-8 to TRBJ2-5; tentative D call: TRBD1 (6 bases). CDR3 length: 15 amino acids. CDR1 is SGHVS and CDR2 is FQNEAQ in the germline V gene. The CDR3 DNA reads TGTGCCAGCAGCTTATCCTGGCAGCCAGGGGAGATCCAGTACTTC. Its translation is CASSLSWQPGEIQYF.

The chain is built from TRBV6-1 and TRBJ2-7; TRBD2 might be the D (5 bases). The CDR3 covers 15 residues. The ends were cut back, 5 bases at V and 3 bases at J, with 17 bases in the middle. Germline loops: CDR1 MNHNS, CDR2 SASEGT. The CDR3 reads CASSIQRTLIYEQYF. CDR3 nucleotide sequence: TGTGCCAGCAGTATTCAGCGGACCCTAATCTACGAGCAGTACTTC.

This sequence joins TRBV28 and TRBJ2-7; 8 bases fit TRBD2. With 10 bases clipped from V and 4 bases from J, the junction kept 12 bases outside the gene matches. Germline V gene lookup returns CDR1 MDHEN and CDR2 SYDVKM. CDR3 length equals 14 residues. The CDR3 DNA reads as TGTGCCAACACCCGGGGGGGTACAATTTACGAGCAGTACTTC. Amino acid sequence: CANTRGGTIYEQYF.

Details on this clonotype: One end of the junction is discordant with germline, which a read error may explain. The V call is TRBV11-2, the J call TRBJ2-2; 12 bases map to TRBD2. The CDR3 loop spans 16 amino acids. CDR1 and CDR2 from the germline V gene are SGHAT and FQNNGV. The CDR3 sequence is CTSSFRLAGDAKELFF. The CDR3 DNA is TGTACCAGCAGCTTCCGACTAGCGGGAGATGCGAAGGAGCTGTTTTTT. Full variable domain (rest looked up from reference TRBV11-2 and TRBJ2-2): EAGVAQSPRYKIIEKRQSVAFWCNPISGHATLYWYQQILGQGPKLLIQFQNNGVVDDSQLPKDRFSAERLKGVDSTLKIQPAKLEDSAVYLCTSSFRLAGDAKELFFGEGSRLTVL.

The V and J genes are TRBV11-2 and TRBJ2-3, with a weak D call TRBD2 (6 bases). CDR1 is SGHAT and CDR2 is FQNNGV in the germline V gene. The V gene lost 11 bases and the J gene lost 1 base, with 19 bases spanning the gap. The CDR3 is made up of 15 amino acids. CDR3 DNA sequence: TGTGCCGGCGGCTTCGGACTAAGACGCACAGATACGCAGTATTTT. This sequence encodes CAGGFGLRRTDTQYF. The full variable domain, with the rest looked up from reference TRBV11-2 and TRBJ2-3, is EAGVAQSPRYKIIEKRQSVAFWCNPISGHATLYWYQQILGQGPKLLIQFQNNGVVDDSQLPKDRFSAERLKGVDSTLKIQPAKLEDSAVYLCAGGFGLRRTDTQYFGPGTRLTVL.

The gene calls are TRBV29-1 and TRBJ2-7, with D possibly matching TRBD2 (6 bases). Trimming removed 4 bases at V and 5 bases at J, with 15 bases between. CDR1 SQVTM and CDR2 ANQGSEA come from the germline V gene. The CDR3 loop spans 13 amino acids. CDR3 DNA sequence: TGCAGCGTTGGGACTAACGGACCGAACGAGCAGTACTTC. As protein: CSVGTNGPNEQYF.

Concerning this clonotype: At one end the junction does not follow the germline gene, possibly because of a read error. The rearrangement uses TRBV11-2 and TRBJ2-7, with 9 bases aligning to TRBD1. CDR1 and CDR2 from the germline V gene are SGHAT and FQNNGV. This CDR3 comprises 15 residues. In nucleotides, the CDR3 is TGTGCCACAAAGGGGACAGGGTCGCTTGCCTACGAACAGTACTTC. Residues: CATKGTGSLAYEQYF.

For this clonotype: The conserved closing phenylalanine or tryptophan is absent in this CDR3, likely reflecting a read error. V and J are TRBV24-1 and TRBJ2-2; D not certain. The CDR3 extends over 14 amino acids. Germline CDR1 and CDR2: KGHDR and SFDVKD. The CDR3 sequence is CVTKETGNTGELFY. The CDR3 DNA is TGTGTCACCAAGGAGACCGGGAACACCGGGGAGCTGTTTTAT.

About this clonotype itself: The germline gene is not matched at one end of the junction; a read error may be the cause. The CDR3 DNA is TGTGCCTGGAATGTGGTTGAGGGGGACAAGCGGGCACGGAGCTCCTACAATGGGCAGTTCTTC. This translates into CAWNVVEGDKRARSSYNGQFF. This chain connects TRBV30 to TRBJ2-1; D may match TRBD1 or TRBD2 (6 bases each). The germline gives CDR1 GTSNPN, CDR2 SVGIG (reference sequence). This CDR3 comprises 21 residues. The variable domain in full, completed from reference TRBV30 and TRBJ2-1, reads SQTIHQWPATLVQPVGSPLSLECTVEGTSNPNLYWYRQAAGRGLQLLFYSVGIGQISSEVPQNLSASRPQDRQFILSSKKLLLSDSGFYLCAWNVVEGDKRARSSYNGQFFGPGTRLTVL.

The table lists this clonotype with a count of one. The junction does not match germline at one end; this may be a read error. The chain joins TRBV11-2 to TRBJ2-7, with D possibly being TRBD1 (6 bases). Germline CDR1 is SGHAT and CDR2 is FQNNGV. The CDR3 is 16 residues long. CDR3 bases: TGTGTCAGCAGTCGACTAACACAGGGTGAGGTCTACGAACAGTACTTC. Protein: CVSSRLTQGEVYEQYF.

To note about this clonotype: At one end, the junction sequence differs from germline, possibly due to a read error. The genes are TRBV6-6 and TRBJ1-2; a weak D match, TRBD1 (6 bases). The germline V gene has CDR1 MNHNY and CDR2 SVGAGI (reference sequence). CDR3 length: 14 amino acids. The CDR3 nucleotides are TGTGTCAGCAGGAACGGGGGGCGCGTTGATGGCTACACCTTC. Protein sequence: CVSRNGGRVDGYTF.

This clonotype has just a few counts. In this CDR3 the conserved last residue, phenylalanine or tryptophan, is missing, so a read error is likely. V gene TRBV7-9 combines with J gene TRBJ1-2; D remains unclear. The CDR3 has 13 amino acids. V was cut by 3 bases and J by 6 bases, with 11 bases left in between. Germline CDR1 is SEHNR and CDR2 is FQNEAQ (reference sequence). CDR3 sequence reads: CASSFREEDGYTL. The CDR3 bases are TGTGCCAGCAGCTTTAGGGAGGAGGATGGCTACACCCTC.